The T cell receptor (beta chain) under discussion was sequenced for a study of T cell repertoires in cytomegalovirus infection. Details on this clonotype: What it binds is unknown.

One entry per CDR3 protein results from TCRdb running MiXCR on the reads. The repertoire holds 700,000 to 900,000 distinct CDR3 sequences, with roughly 28% as singletons. From germline, CDR1 is LGHNA and CDR2 YNFKEQ. The CDR3 covers 14 residues. The germline V and J ends were trimmed by 0 bases and 3 bases, with 8 bases remaining between them. This chain uses TRBV4-2 with TRBJ2-5; maybe TRBD2 (5 bases). The TCR sequence derives from a human donor in good health (CMV status not recorded). Some clones in this sample may be carry-over from other donors' samples. Sequenced here: cultured CD8+ T cells from PBMCs, sampled from culture after CMV antigen stimulation. The CDR3 DNA sequence: TGTGCCAGCAGCCAAGATTTCGGGAAAGAGACCCAGTACTTC. This encodes CASSQDFGKETQYF.